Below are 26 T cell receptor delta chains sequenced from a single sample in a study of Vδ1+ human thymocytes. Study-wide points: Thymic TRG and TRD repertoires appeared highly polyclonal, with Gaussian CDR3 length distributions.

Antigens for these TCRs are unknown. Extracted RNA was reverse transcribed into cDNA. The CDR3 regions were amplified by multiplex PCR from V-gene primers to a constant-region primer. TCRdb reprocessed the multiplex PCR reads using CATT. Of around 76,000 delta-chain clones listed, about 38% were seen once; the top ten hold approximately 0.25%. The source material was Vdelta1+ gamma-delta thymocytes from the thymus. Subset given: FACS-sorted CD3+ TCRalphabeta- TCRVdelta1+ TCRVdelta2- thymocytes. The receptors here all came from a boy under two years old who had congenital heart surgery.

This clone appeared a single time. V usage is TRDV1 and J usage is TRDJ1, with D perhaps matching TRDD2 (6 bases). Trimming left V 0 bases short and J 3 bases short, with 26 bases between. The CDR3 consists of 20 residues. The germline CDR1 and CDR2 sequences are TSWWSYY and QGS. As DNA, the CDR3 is TGTGCTCTTGGGGAACTAGCGGCCTCCTACAAGTGCTGGTGCCCCGATAAACTCATCTTT. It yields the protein CALGELAASYKCWCPDKLIF.

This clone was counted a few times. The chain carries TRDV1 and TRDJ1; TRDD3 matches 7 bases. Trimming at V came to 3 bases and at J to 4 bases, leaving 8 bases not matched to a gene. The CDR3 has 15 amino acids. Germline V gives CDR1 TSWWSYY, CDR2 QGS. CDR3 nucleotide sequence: TGTGCTCTTGGGGACCCCGGGGGGATTTTCGATAAACTCATCTTT. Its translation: CALGDPGGIFDKLIF.

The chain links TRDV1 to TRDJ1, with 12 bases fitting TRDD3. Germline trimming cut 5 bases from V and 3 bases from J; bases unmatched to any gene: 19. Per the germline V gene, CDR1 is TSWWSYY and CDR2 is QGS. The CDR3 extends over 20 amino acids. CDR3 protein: CALGISYESYWGILADKLIF. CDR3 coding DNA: TGTGCTCTTGGGATTTCCTACGAATCGTACTGGGGGATACTAGCCGATAAACTCATCTTT.

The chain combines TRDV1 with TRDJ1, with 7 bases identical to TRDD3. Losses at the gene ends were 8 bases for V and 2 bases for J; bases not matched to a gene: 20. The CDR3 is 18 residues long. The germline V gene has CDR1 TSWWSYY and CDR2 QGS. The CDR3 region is CALRRPFLLGAPTDKLIF. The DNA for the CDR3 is TGTGCTCTTCGACGTCCTTTCCTTCTGGGGGCTCCAACCGATAAACTCATCTTT.

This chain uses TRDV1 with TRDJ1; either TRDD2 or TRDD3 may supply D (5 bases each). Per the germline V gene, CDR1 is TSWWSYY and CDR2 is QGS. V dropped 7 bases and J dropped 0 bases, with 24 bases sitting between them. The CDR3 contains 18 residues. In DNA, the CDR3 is TGTGCTCTTGTAGGTGTTGCTTCCCGGGGAGCATACACCGATAAACTCATCTTT. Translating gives CALVGVASRGAYTDKLIF.

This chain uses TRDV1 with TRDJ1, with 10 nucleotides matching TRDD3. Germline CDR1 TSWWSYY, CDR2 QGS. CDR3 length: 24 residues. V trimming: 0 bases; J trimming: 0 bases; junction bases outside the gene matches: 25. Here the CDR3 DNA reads TGTGCTCTTGGGGAACTAGTCGAACCCTCGGCGTACTGGGGGATTTTGGGGTACACCGATAAACTCATCTTT. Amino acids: CALGELVEPSAYWGILGYTDKLIF.

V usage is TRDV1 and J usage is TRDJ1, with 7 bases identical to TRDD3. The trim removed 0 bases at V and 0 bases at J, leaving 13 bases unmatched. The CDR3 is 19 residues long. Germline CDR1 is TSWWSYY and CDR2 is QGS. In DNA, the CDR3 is TGTGCTCTTGGGGAACTACCCGGGGGGATTCAGATCTACACCGATAAACTCATCTTT. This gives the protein CALGELPGGIQIYTDKLIF.

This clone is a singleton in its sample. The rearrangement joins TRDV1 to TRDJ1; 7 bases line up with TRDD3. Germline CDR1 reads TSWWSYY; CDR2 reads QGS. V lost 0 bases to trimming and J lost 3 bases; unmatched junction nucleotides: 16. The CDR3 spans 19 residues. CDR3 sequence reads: CALGELRLPDGWGSDKLIF. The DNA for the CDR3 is TGTGCTCTTGGGGAACTCAGGCTTCCGGACGGCTGGGGGTCCGATAAACTCATCTTT.

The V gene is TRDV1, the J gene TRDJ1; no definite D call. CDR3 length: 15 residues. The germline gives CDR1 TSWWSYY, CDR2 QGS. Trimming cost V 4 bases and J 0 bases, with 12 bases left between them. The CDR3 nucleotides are TGTGCTCTTGGGGCCCCCCGGGACTACACCGATAAACTCATCTTT. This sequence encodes CALGAPRDYTDKLIF.

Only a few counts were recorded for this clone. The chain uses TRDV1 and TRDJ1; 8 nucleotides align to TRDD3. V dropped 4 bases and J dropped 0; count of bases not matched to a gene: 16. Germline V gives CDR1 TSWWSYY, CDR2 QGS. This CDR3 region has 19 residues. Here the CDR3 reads CALGALRGDWGLYTDKLIF. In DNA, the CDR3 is TGTGCTCTTGGGGCCCTAAGGGGCGACTGGGGGTTGTACACCGATAAACTCATCTTT.

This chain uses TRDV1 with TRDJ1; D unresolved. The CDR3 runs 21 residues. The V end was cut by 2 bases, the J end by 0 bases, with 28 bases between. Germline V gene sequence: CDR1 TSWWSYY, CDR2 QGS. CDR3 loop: CALGEKGPTRRTWLYTDKLIF. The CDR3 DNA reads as TGTGCTCTTGGGGAAAAAGGGCCCACGAGGCGGACTTGGCTGTACACCGATAAACTCATCTTT.

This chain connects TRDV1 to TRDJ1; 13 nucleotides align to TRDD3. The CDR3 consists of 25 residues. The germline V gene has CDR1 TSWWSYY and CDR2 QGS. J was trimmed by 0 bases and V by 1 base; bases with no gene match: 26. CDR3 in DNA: TGTGCTCTTGGGGAACGGGGGTACGCCAGTTACTGGGGGATACGGGCCTATTGGGACACCGATAAACTCATCTTT. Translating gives CALGERGYASYWGIRAYWDTDKLIF.

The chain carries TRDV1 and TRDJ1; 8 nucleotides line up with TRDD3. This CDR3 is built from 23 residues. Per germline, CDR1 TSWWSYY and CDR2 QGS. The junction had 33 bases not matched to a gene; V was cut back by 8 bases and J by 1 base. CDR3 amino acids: CALLLDPRGLPLILGVPTDKLIF. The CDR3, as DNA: TGTGCTCTTCTATTGGACCCTCGGGGTCTTCCTCTTATACTGGGGGTCCCCACCGATAAACTCATCTTT.

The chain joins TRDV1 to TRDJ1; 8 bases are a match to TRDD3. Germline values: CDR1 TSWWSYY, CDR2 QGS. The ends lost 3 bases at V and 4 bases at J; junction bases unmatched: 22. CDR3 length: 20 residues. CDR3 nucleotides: TGTGCTCTTGGGGAGCGCCCCTCCTACGGGGTGGGGGATTTTTGCGATAAACTCATCTTT. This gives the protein CALGERPSYGVGDFCDKLIF.

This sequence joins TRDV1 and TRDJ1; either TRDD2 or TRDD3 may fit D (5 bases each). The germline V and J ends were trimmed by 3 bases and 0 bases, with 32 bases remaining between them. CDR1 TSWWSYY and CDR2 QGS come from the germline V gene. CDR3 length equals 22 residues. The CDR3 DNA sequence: TGTGCTCTTGGGGAGACATCTTCCAATACGCTTATCGCCCTCCAGGACACCGATAAACTCATCTTT. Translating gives CALGETSSNTLIALQDTDKLIF.

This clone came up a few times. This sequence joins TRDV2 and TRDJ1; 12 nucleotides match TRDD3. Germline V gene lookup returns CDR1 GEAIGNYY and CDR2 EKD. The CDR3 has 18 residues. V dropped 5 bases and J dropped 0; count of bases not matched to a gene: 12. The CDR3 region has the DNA TGTGCCTGTGTAAGGGGGGACTGGGGGATACCGTACACCGATAAACTCATCTTT. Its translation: CACVRGDWGIPYTDKLIF.

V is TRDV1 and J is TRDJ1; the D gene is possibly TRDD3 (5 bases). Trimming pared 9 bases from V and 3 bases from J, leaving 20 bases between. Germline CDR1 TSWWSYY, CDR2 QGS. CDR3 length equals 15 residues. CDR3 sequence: CALGISRYRPDKLIF. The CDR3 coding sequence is TGTGCTCTCGGGATCTCTCGTTATCGGCCCGATAAACTCATCTTT.

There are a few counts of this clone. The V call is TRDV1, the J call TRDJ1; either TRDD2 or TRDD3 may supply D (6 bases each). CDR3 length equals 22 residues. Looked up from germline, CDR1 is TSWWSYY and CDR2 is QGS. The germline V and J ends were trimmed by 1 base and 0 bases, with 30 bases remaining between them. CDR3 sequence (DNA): TGTGCTCTTGGGGAACCCCTTCCGCCTCCGCTAGGGGATCCTTCGGACACCGATAAACTCATCTTT. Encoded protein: CALGEPLPPPLGDPSDTDKLIF.

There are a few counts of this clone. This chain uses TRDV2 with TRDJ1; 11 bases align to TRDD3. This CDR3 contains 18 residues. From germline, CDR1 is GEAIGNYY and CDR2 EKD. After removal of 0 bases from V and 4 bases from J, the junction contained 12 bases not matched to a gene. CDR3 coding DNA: TGTGCCTGTGACACCGTAATTATCTGGGGGATACCCGTCGATAAACTCATCTTT. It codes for CACDTVIIWGIPVDKLIF.

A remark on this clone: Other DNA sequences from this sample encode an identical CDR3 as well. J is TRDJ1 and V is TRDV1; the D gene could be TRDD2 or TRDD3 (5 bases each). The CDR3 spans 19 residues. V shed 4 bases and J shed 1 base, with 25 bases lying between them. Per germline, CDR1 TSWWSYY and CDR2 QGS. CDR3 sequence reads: CALGGPPSPRLVLTDKLIF. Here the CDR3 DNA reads TGTGCTCTTGGGGGTCCACCTTCACCCCGACTGGTTCTCACCGATAAACTCATCTTT.

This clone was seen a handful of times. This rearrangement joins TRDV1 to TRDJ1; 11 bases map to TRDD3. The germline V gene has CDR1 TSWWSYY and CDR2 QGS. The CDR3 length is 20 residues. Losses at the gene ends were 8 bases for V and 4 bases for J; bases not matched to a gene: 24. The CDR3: CALRLPCLPLSGGYFDKLIF. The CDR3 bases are TGTGCTCTTCGTCTCCCTTGCCTCCCCCTATCTGGGGGATACTTCGATAAACTCATCTTT.

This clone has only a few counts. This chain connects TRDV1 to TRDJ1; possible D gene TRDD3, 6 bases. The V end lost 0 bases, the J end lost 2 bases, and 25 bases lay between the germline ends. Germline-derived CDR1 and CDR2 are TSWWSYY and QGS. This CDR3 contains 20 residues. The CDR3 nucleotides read TGTGCTCTTGGGGAACTCATCTGGGGAGACAGTAACCACCGGACCGATAAACTCATCTTT. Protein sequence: CALGELIWGDSNHRTDKLIF.

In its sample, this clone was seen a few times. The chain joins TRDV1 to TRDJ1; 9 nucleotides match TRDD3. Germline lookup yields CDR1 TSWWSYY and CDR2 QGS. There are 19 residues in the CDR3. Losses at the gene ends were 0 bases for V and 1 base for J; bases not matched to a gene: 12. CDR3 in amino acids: CALGELDPGTGGVTDKLIF. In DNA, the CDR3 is TGTGCTCTTGGGGAACTCGATCCGGGTACTGGGGGAGTCACCGATAAACTCATCTTT.

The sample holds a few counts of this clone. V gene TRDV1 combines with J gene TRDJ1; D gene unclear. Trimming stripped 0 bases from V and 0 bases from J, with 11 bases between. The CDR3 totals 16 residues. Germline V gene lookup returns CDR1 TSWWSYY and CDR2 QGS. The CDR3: CALGELGEPYTDKLIF. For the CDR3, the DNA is TGTGCTCTTGGGGAACTAGGAGAGCCTTACACCGATAAACTCATCTTT.

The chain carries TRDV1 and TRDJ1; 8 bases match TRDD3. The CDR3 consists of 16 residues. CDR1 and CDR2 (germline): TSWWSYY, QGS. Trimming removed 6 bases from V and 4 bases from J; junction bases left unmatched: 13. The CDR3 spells CALGLPGGYNNDKLIF. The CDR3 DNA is TGTGCTCTTGGCCTCCCGGGGGGATATAACAACGATAAACTCATCTTT.

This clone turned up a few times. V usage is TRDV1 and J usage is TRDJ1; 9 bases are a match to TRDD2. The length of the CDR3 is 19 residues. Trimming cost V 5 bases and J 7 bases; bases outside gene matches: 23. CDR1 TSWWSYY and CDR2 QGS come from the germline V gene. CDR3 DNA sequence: TGTGCTCTTGGGCACCCTTCCTACTGCCTCGGGGGGTTTGGGACTAAACTCATCTTT. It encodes CALGHPSYCLGGFGTKLIF.